A single sample is the source of the 3 T cell receptor beta chains below, sequenced in a study of blood T cell repertoires in COVID-19 (dated by TCRdb to 2020 to 2021). The library was made by the immunoSEQ multiplex PCR assay. The immuneACCESS repertoire file appears here via TCRdb, limited to in-frame rearrangements. These files lack a portion of the clones; in checked studies, under half of the deficit traces to unresolved V genes, and the cause of the others is not known. Here the sample has around 200,000 clones; roughly 84% occur a single time. The ten largest clones capture approximately 9.8% of the sample. Material for sequencing was peripheral blood. These receptors were taken from a woman of 80 years or more with acute or convalescent COVID-19.

This chain uses TRBV5-1 with TRBJ2-5; 7 bases map to TRBD2. J was trimmed by 5 bases and V by 2 bases; bases with no gene match: 3. The germline V gene has CDR1 SGHRS and CDR2 YFSETQ. This CDR3 contains 13 residues. CDR3 sequence: CASSFGGGETQYF. CDR3 in DNA: TGCGCCAGCAGCTTCGGGGGAGGGGAGACCCAGTACTTC.

This chain uses TRBV12-5 with TRBJ1-1; unclear D gene. This CDR3 region has 12 residues. The V and J ends lost 6 bases and 5 bases respectively, with 10 bases between them. The germline gives CDR1 LGHNT, CDR2 FRNRAP. CDR3 sequence (DNA): TGTGCTAGTGGCCCCCCAACAACTGAAGCTTTCTTT. This sequence encodes CASGPPTTEAFF.

The chain has TRBV7-8 and TRBJ2-5; no clear D. V gave up 2 bases and J gave up 5 bases, with 6 bases separating them. The CDR3 covers 12 residues. Germline CDR1 is SGHVS and CDR2 is FQNEAQ. As DNA, the CDR3 is TGTGCCAGCAGCTTACCCCAGGAGACCCAGTACTTC. Protein product: CASSLPQETQYF.